The sequence of this T cell receptor (beta chain) was determined in a study of CD8 T cells in ankylosing spondylitis. Broader study findings: CD8+ by phenotype, disease-linked clones were relatively rare in peripheral blood. Seemingly characteristic of ankylosing spondylitis blood was a TCR beta motif consisting of fewer than 10 highly homologous variants. Reportedly, disease-linked clones are significantly enriched in ankylosing spondylitis patients' matched synovial fluid.

This clonotype was recorded many times. The antigen remains undetermined. It was by quantitative 5'-RACE with molecular barcodes that TCR beta libraries were made. In TCRdb, the 5' RACE reads were re-called with MiXCR into one record per CDR3 protein. The data hold some 85,000 distinct CDR3 sequences, with more than 8.5% observed a single time. The sequencing sample was made of blood, either unsorted or a sorted T cell fraction (not recorded which). This receptor was taken from a male donor with ankylosing spondylitis.

The CDR3 reads CALWTGDRTDTQYF. CDR3 DNA: TGTGCCCTCTGGACTGGGGATCGCACAGATACGCAGTATTTT. V is TRBV10-3 and J is TRBJ2-3; possibly TRBD2 for D (5 bases). Per the germline V gene, CDR1 is ENHRY and CDR2 is SYGVKD. This CDR3 spans 14 amino acids. V lost 11 bases and J 1 base, leaving 16 bases between the germline ends.